This TCR beta chain was obtained from a study of CD8 T cells in ankylosing spondylitis. This clonotype was seen a few times. The antigen is unknown. Preparation of TCR beta libraries was done by quantitative 5'-RACE with molecular barcodes. A single record per CDR3 protein comes from TCRdb applying MiXCR to the 5' RACE reads. The sample has 25,000 to 35,000 distinct CDR3 sequences, less than 6.5% seen once. Germline-derived CDR1 and CDR2 are SGDLS and YYNGEE. The ends lost 1 base at V and 6 bases at J; junction bases unmatched: 8. This CDR3 has 15 residues. Study results and caveats: Clones that were linked to disease were CD8+ and were relatively rare in peripheral blood. Disease-linked clones reportedly concentrated significantly in matched ankylosing spondylitis synovial fluid.

The rearrangement joins TRBV9 to TRBJ2-3; 7 nucleotides agree with TRBD2. The receptor comes from a female donor with ankylosing spondylitis or in good health (not recorded which). The material sequenced was blood, either unsorted or a sorted T cell fraction (not recorded which). In DNA form, the CDR3 reads TGTGCCAGCAGCGTAAATCAGCGGGGTCAGGATACGCAGTATTTT. It translates to CASSVNQRGQDTQYF.